This T cell receptor beta chain comes out of a study of blood T cell repertoires in COVID-19 (dated by TCRdb to about 2020). Looking at the study overall: Samples covering the acute and convalescent phases of COVID-19 were provided by collaborators in the United States, Italy and Spain. The material from the prospective study consisted of cDNA or gDNA derived from T cells, B-cell-depleted T cells, or PBMCs. Subjects who had been exposed to COVID-19, were actively infected with it, or had recovered from it provided the deeply sampled blood TCRbeta repertoires that made up the dataset. A freely available public database, intended as a resource for researchers studying the immune response to SARS-CoV-2, is where the repertoires were released. Samples came from the ongoing ImmuneRACE study (first 160 participants) plus 1,254 subjects from 6 global collaborators. The sample metadata nearly always contained a de-identified subject ID, COVID-19 status, age in years and sex. HLA class I and class II types, where available, came from metadata supplied by the sample provider rather than from assay-based typing. Results and caveats for the whole study, not just this receptor: Clinical and demographic metadata were provided uncurated, with the amount varying by source and participant.

The CDR3 runs 15 amino acids, cysteine and phenylalanine included. Just CDR3 DNA is preserved here, 45 bases in frame from base 1. The germline V gene specifies SGHDN as CDR1 and FVKESK as CDR2. V and J lose 4 bases and 8 bases, and a span of 15 bases separates them. TCRbeta CDR3 regions were amplified from genomic DNA using the immunoSEQ Assay, a bias-controlled multiplex PCR. In the source study's methods: The number of nucleated cells in each sample was estimated by amplification of reference gene primers within the assay. To quantify the absolute abundance of each unique TCRbeta CDR3 rearrangement, sequence reads were collapsed and filtered. Productive Simpson clonality was computed per sample as the square root of Simpson's diversity index over productive rearrangements. Drawn from immuneACCESS, this table holds only the in-frame rearrangements with V and J called that TCRdb kept. Clones are partly lost; checked studies trace under half to an unresolved V gene and leave the rest unexplained. V and J calls and clone size are those listed in that table; D and trimming were worked out from the DNA. Recorded for this sample are more than 65,000 clones; about four fifths of them occurred a single time. 15% to 20% of the sample belongs to the ten largest clones.

Concerning this clone: Its target antigen remains unknown. No much larger clonotype is one base removed from it; base qualities were not supplied.

Each collaborating institution followed its own protocols to collect whole blood in K2EDTA tubes. For TCRbeta analysis, collaborator samples were shipped as frozen whole blood, as isolated PBMCs, or as DNA extracted from either sample type. This clonotype was sampled from a woman older than 75 with active or convalescent COVID-19. Sequencing input: peripheral blood. This chain is built from TRBV14 and TRBJ1-6; a tentative D call is TRBD1 (6 bases match). The CDR3 region reads CASSPGTPNHSPLHF. The nucleotides read TGTGCCAGCAGCCCCGGGACACCCAACCATTCACCCCTCCACTTT.